The 21 T cell receptor beta chains listed next were all sequenced from one sample in a study of blood T cell repertoires in COVID-19. Clones were sequenced by immunoSEQ multiplex PCR, and TCRdb holds only the in-frame ones, with some missing. This repertoire shows about 140,000 clones, roughly 79% found once; its top ten account for about 3.2%. The sample consisted of PBMCs or T cells enriched from blood (not recorded which). These TCRs come from a woman in her forties or fifties who had recovered from COVID-19.

The rearrangement joins TRBV7-9 to TRBJ2-5, with D perhaps matching TRBD1 (6 bases). Germline V gene data show CDR1 as SEHNR and CDR2 as FQNEAQ (reference sequence). Trimming cost V 5 bases and J 5 bases, with 15 bases left between them. CDR3 size: 14 residues. For the CDR3, the DNA is TGTGCCAGCAGCGGAACAGGGCTGGGGGAGACCCAGTACTTC. It translates to CASSGTGLGETQYF.

A note on this clone: Distinct nucleotide sequences in the sample also encode this CDR3. The DNA of the CDR3 is TGTGCCAGCAGCCCACGGCAGGGAGGGCAGCCCCAGCATTTT. Translation gives CASSPRQGGQPQHF. The chain uses TRBV7-8 and TRBJ1-5; weak D call: TRBD1 (5 bases). There are 14 residues in the CDR3. Germline V gene lookup returns CDR1 SGHVS and CDR2 FQNEAQ. The V end lost 5 bases, the J end lost 7 bases, and 15 bases lay between the germline ends.

This chain joins TRBV5-1 and TRBJ2-7; a possible D gene is TRBD1 (5 bases). Germline V CDR1 and CDR2: SGHRS, YFSETQ. This CDR3 comprises 14 residues. V dropped 2 bases and J dropped 2 bases, with 11 bases sitting between them. The CDR3 spells CASSFMGPAYEQYF. The CDR3 DNA reads as TGCGCCAGCAGCTTCATGGGGCCCGCCTACGAGCAGTACTTC.

This clone appeared a few times. The chain couples TRBV5-1 to TRBJ2-7; 12 bases agree with TRBD2. Germline V gene data show CDR1 as SGHRS and CDR2 as YFSETQ. The CDR3 has 18 amino acids. V dropped 2 bases and J dropped 6; count of bases not matched to a gene: 15. The CDR3 here is CASSFIVRGGLAGPEQYF. CDR3 bases: TGCGCCAGCAGCTTTATCGTGAGGGGGGGACTAGCGGGTCCCGAGCAGTACTTC.

The genes are TRBV11-3 and TRBJ2-3; possibly TRBD2 for D (6 bases). Germline values: CDR1 SGHNT, CDR2 YENEEA. Trimming shortened V by 5 bases and J by 0 bases, and 9 bases separated the two germline ends. The CDR3 contains 14 residues. CDR3 DNA sequence: TGTGCCAGCAGCCGGGACTTGAGCACAGATACGCAGTATTTT. This encodes CASSRDLSTDTQYF.

V and J are TRBV7-9 and TRBJ2-3; no clear D. The germline CDR1 and CDR2 sequences are SEHNR and FQNEAQ (reference sequence). The CDR3 is 15 residues long. The V gene lost 0 bases and the J gene lost 0 bases, with 7 bases spanning the gap. The CDR3 sequence is CASSLAVASTDTQYF. The CDR3 nucleotides are TGTGCCAGCAGCTTAGCGGTGGCTAGCACAGATACGCAGTATTTT. Variable domain in full (rest from reference TRBV7-9 and TRBJ2-3): DTGVSQNPRHKITKRGQNVTFRCDPISEHNRLYWYRQTLGQGPEFLTYFQNEAQLEKSRLLSDRFSAERPKGSFSTLEIQRTEQGDSAMYLCASSLAVASTDTQYFGPGTRLTVL.

The chain employs TRBV27 and TRBJ1-4; D uncertain. Trimming took 6 bases from V and 0 from J, leaving 11 bases between them. The germline V gene has CDR1 MNHEY and CDR2 SMNVEV (reference sequence). There are 15 residues in the CDR3. CDR3 sequence: CASRVGSATNEKLFF. The CDR3 DNA is TGTGCCAGCAGAGTCGGGAGTGCAACTAATGAAAAACTGTTTTTT.

The V gene is TRBV9, the J gene TRBJ2-3; D remains ambiguous. The CDR3 consists of 16 residues. V lost 3 bases and J lost 4, with 18 bases in between. Looked up from germline, CDR1 is SGDLS and CDR2 is YYNGEE. The CDR3 protein is CASSASAGEYADTQYF. CDR3 DNA: TGTGCCAGCAGCGCATCGGCCGGAGAGTATGCAGATACGCAGTATTTT.

The J gene is TRBJ2-1, the V gene TRBV5-1; D is perhaps TRBD2 (5 bases). Trimming removed 0 bases at V and 0 bases at J, with 10 bases between. The CDR3 covers 16 residues. Germline assignment: CDR1 SGHRS and CDR2 YFSETQ. The CDR3 DNA reads as TGCGCCAGCAGCTTGGCCATCGGACTCTCCTACAATGAGCAGTTCTTC. It is translated as CASSLAIGLSYNEQFF.

The chain is built from TRBV5-6 and TRBJ1-5; 8 positions agree with TRBD1. CDR3 length equals 15 residues. Germline trimming cut 2 bases from V and 7 bases from J; bases unmatched to any gene: 8. Per the germline V gene, CDR1 is SGHDT and CDR2 is YYEEEE. Here the CDR3 reads CASSFGGTGRQPQHF. CDR3 sequence (DNA): TGTGCCAGCAGCTTCGGTGGGACAGGTAGGCAGCCCCAGCATTTT. The complete variable domain, with remaining parts taken from reference TRBV5-6 and TRBJ1-5, reads DAGVTQSPTHLIKTRGQQVTLRCSPKSGHDTVSWYQQALGQGPQFIFQYYEEEERQRGNFPDRFSGHQFPNYSSELNVNALLLGDSALYLCASSFGGTGRQPQHFGDGTRLSIL.

In DNA, the CDR3 is TGTGCCAGCAGCTATTACGATGACAGCCAAGAGACCCAGTACTTC. Translated: CASSYYDDSQETQYF. The chain carries TRBV5-5 and TRBJ2-5; D may be TRBD1 (5 bases). Germline loops: CDR1 SGHKS, CDR2 YYEKEE (reference sequence). There are 15 residues in the CDR3. With 3 bases removed from V and 1 base from J, the gap between germline ends came to 13 bases.

The V and J genes are TRBV19 and TRBJ2-5; 8 bases map to TRBD2. Germline loops: CDR1 LNHDA, CDR2 SQIVND (reference sequence). V lost 9 bases to trimming and J lost 5 bases; unmatched junction nucleotides: 14. This CDR3 spans 15 amino acids. CDR3 residues: CASALAGTLGETQYF. Here the CDR3 DNA reads TGTGCCAGCGCCCTAGCGGGTACCCTAGGGGAGACCCAGTACTTC.

The chain uses TRBV28 and TRBJ2-3; TRBD1 agrees at 7 bases. There are 14 residues in the CDR3. V shed 6 bases, J shed 5 bases, and the junction held 8 bases outside the gene matches. The V gene's germline CDR1 is MDHEN and CDR2 SYDVKM. The CDR3 region has the DNA TGTGCCAGCAGGACCGGGACAGTCGGAGATACGCAGTATTTT. Translating gives CASRTGTVGDTQYF.

This clone was seen a single time. The rearrangement uses TRBV4-1 and TRBJ1-5, with D uncertain. The length of the CDR3 is 15 residues. From germline, CDR1 is MGHRA and CDR2 YSYEKL. Trimming cost V 4 bases and J 2 bases, with 12 bases left between them. CDR3 sequence: CASSRSGEGNQPQHF. The CDR3 DNA is TGCGCCAGCAGCCGGAGCGGAGAAGGCAATCAGCCCCAGCATTTT.

This chain uses TRBV10-3 with TRBJ1-5; D is ambiguous. This CDR3 is built from 14 residues. Germline V gene data show CDR1 as ENHRY and CDR2 as SYGVKD. V shed 0 bases and J shed 2 bases, with 5 bases lying between them. CDR3 residues: CAISESSGNQPQHF. The CDR3 nucleotides are TGTGCCATCAGTGAGTCGTCAGGCAATCAGCCCCAGCATTTT.

The chain recombines TRBV10-1 with TRBJ2-1; TRBD2 aligns across 8 bases. The J segment lost 6 bases and the V segment lost 0 bases, leaving 4 bases of the junction unmatched. Germline V gene data show CDR1 as WNHNN and CDR2 as SYGVQD (reference sequence). The CDR3 runs 15 residues. CDR3: CASSESGGGPNEQFF. The CDR3 nucleotides read TGCGCCAGCAGTGAGTCTGGCGGGGGGCCCAATGAGCAGTTCTTC.

CDR3 nucleotide sequence: TGCAGCGTTGAAGGGGTCGGGTCTTTTGCGCAGTATTTT. This codes for CSVEGVGSFAQYF. The rearrangement joins TRBV29-1 to TRBJ2-3, with no clear D. In germline, CDR1 is SQVTM, CDR2 ANQGSEA. V lost 1 base and J lost 10, with 15 bases in between. This CDR3 region has 13 residues.

V gene TRBV19 combines with J gene TRBJ2-7; D not certain. The CDR3 spans 14 residues. The V gene's germline CDR1 is LNHDA and CDR2 SQIVND (reference sequence). V was trimmed by 3 bases and J by 0 bases, leaving 9 bases between them. The CDR3 sequence: CASSILTGSYEQYF. CDR3 sequence (DNA): TGTGCCAGTAGTATTCTGACGGGCTCCTACGAGCAGTACTTC.

V usage is TRBV5-1 and J usage is TRBJ1-2, with D perhaps matching TRBD1 (5 bases). The CDR3 is 16 amino acids. The V gene's germline CDR1 is SGHRS and CDR2 YFSETQ. Trimming cost V 1 base and J 8 bases, with 21 bases left between them. CDR3 protein: CASSLWAGSSDRGYTF. CDR3 nucleotides: TGCGCCAGCAGCTTGTGGGCAGGGTCATCCGACCGGGGCTACACCTTC.

The chain uses TRBV3-1 (or the pseudogene TRBV3-2) and TRBJ2-1; 9 positions agree with TRBD2. This CDR3 is 15 amino acids long. V lost 4 bases, J lost 4 bases, and 5 bases stayed unmatched. Germline CDR1 LGHDT, CDR2 YNNKEL (reference sequence). This CDR3 is CASSPLTSGYNEQFF. In DNA form, the CDR3 reads TGTGCCAGCAGCCCGTTGACTAGCGGTTACAATGAGCAGTTCTTC.

The chain employs TRBV5-4 and TRBJ2-5; tentatively, D is TRBD2 (5 bases). V dropped 4 bases and J dropped 5 bases, with 21 bases sitting between them. The CDR3 totals 16 residues. Per germline, CDR1 SGHNT and CDR2 YYREEE (reference sequence). This CDR3 reads CASSVPLPSGEETQYF. CDR3 bases: TGTGCCAGCAGCGTCCCCCTTCCGTCTGGGGAGGAGACCCAGTACTTC.